This T cell receptor beta chain is drawn from a study of T cell changes during pregnancy in multiple sclerosis. The CDR3 runs to 15 residues. V was cut by 1 base and J by 6 bases, with 14 bases left in between. Per germline, CDR1 SGHTA and CDR2 FQGTGA. This clone has a single count. Here immunoSEQ multiplex PCR was the method, and the copy in TCRdb shows in-frame clones only, minus some. In the table there are about 15,000 clones, approximately 95% of which are singletons. The source material was peripheral blood, sampled in the third trimester of pregnancy. The chain has TRBV7-3 and TRBJ2-3; weak D call: TRBD1 (5 bases). The TCR sequence derives from a female donor with multiple sclerosis, enrolled in a pregnancy study. The DNA for the CDR3 is TGTGCCAGCAGCTTAAGGGGCGACCGGGCGGATACGCAGTATTTT. Amino acid sequence: CASSLRGDRADTQYF.